The clone carrying this T cell receptor (beta chain) was seen a single time. The antigen remains unidentified. Presence of unique molecular identifiers characterized the TCR beta cDNA libraries. T cells numbering roughly 0.95 to 11 million gave rise to 450,000 to 550,000 cDNA molecules. Using its own MiXCR run on the PCR reads, TCRdb lists one record per CDR3 protein. The data hold hundreds of thousands of distinct CDR3 sequences, with approximately 59% observed a single time. Germline V gene data show CDR1 as LNHDA and CDR2 as SQIVND (reference sequence). This CDR3 has 12 amino acids. With 4 bases removed from V and 7 bases from J, the gap between germline ends came to 10 bases. The source of the sample is a study of post-analysis software for immune sequencing data. About the research overall: Disease courses included relapsing-remitting, secondary progressive and progressive-relapsing multiple sclerosis.

Regarding the study as a whole: The authors found that F measure strongly co-clustered same-batch samples. There were roughly five TRBV segments more frequent in patients than controls, and TRBV5-6, TRBV5-1 and TRBV20-1 were among them. Multiple sclerosis was associated with a significant reduction in normalized Chao1 diversity relative to controls.

This sequence joins TRBV19 and TRBJ2-5; D remains ambiguous. Specimen: blood. This sequence was found in a girl aged 2-10 years with multiple sclerosis. The CDR3 DNA is TGTGCCAGTAGTACCGCGTACGGGACCCAGTACTTC. Protein sequence: CASSTAYGTQYF.